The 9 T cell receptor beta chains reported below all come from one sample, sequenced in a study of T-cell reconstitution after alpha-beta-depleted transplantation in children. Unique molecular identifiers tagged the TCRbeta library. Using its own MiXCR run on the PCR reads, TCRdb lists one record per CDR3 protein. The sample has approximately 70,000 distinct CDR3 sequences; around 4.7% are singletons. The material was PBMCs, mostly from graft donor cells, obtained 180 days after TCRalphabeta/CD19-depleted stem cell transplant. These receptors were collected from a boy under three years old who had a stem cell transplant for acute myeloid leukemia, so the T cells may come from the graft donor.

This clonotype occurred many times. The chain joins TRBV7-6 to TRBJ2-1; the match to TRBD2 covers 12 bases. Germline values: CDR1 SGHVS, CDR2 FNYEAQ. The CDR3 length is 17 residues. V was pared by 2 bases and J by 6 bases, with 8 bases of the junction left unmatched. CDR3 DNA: TGTGCCAGCAGCTTACGGCCCCCTAGCGGGGGGGCCAATGAGCAGTTCTTC. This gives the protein CASSLRPPSGGANEQFF.

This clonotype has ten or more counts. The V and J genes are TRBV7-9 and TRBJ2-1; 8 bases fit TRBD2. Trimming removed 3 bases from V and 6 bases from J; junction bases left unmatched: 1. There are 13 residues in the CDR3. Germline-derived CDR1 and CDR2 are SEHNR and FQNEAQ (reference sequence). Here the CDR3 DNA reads TGTGCCAGCAGCTTTGCGGGGGGCAATGAGCAGTTCTTC. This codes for CASSFAGGNEQFF.

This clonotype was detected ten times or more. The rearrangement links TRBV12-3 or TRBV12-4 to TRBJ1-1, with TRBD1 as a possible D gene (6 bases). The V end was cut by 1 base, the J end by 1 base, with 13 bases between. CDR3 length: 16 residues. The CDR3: CASSLGRPGQNTEAFF. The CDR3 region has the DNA TGTGCCAGCAGTTTAGGCCGTCCGGGACAGAACACTGAAGCTTTCTTT.

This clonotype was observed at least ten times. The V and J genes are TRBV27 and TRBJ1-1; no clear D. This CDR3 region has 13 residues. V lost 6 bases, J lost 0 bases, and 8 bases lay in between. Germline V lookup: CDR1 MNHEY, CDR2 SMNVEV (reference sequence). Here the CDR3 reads CASSGPMNTEAFF. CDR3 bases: TGTGCCAGCAGCGGCCCTATGAACACTGAAGCTTTCTTT.

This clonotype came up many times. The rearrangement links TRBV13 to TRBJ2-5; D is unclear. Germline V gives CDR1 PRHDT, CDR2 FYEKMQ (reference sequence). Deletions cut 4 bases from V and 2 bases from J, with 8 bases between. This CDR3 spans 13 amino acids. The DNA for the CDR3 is TGTGCCAGCAGCTCTTCTAGGCAAGAGACCCAGTACTTC. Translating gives CASSSSRQETQYF. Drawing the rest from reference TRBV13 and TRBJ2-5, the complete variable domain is AAGVIQSPRHLIKEKRETATLKCYPIPRHDTVYWYQQGPGQDPQFLISFYEKMQSDKGSIPDRFSAQQFSDYHSELNMSSLELGDSALYFCASSSSRQETQYFGPGTRLLVL.

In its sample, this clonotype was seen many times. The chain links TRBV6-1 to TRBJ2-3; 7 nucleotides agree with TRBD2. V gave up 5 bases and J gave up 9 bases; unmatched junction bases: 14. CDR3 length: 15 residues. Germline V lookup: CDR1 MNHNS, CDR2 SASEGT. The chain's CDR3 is CASSPRAAGEGTQYF. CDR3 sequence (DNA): TGTGCCAGCAGTCCCAGGGCCGCGGGGGAAGGAACGCAGTATTTT.

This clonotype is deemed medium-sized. The chain's CDR3 is CASSLISGALSNEQFF. The CDR3 DNA sequence: TGCGCCAGCAGCTTGATATCAGGGGCCCTTTCAAATGAGCAGTTCTTC. This chain links TRBV5-1 with TRBJ2-1, with D perhaps TRBD1 (6 bases). The germline V gene encodes CDR1 SGHRS and CDR2 YFSETQ. V was cut by 1 base and J by 7 bases, with 18 bases left in between. The CDR3 has 16 amino acids. The full variable domain, rest sourced from reference TRBV5-1 and TRBJ2-1, is KAGVTQTPRYLIKTRGQQVTLSCSPISGHRSVSWYQQTPGQGLQFLFEYFSETQRNKGNFPGRFSGRQFSNSRSEMNVSTLELGDSALYLCASSLISGALSNEQFFGPGTRLTVL.

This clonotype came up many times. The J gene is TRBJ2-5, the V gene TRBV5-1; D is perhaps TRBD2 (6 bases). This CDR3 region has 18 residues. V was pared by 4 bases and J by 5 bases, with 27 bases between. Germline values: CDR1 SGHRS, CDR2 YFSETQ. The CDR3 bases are TGCGCCAGCAGCCGAGTTCCGGGGGAGCTCTACTTTGGGGAGACCCAGTACTTC. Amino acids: CASSRVPGELYFGETQYF.

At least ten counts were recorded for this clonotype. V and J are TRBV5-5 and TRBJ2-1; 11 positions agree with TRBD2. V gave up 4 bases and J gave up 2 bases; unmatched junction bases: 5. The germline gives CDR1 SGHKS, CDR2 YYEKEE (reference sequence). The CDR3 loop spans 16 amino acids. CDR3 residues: CASSARLAGTYNEQFF. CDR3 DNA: TGTGCCAGCAGCGCAAGACTAGCGGGGACCTACAATGAGCAGTTCTTC.